The source of this T cell receptor beta chain is a study of blood T cell repertoires in COVID-19. Study-wide context: The cDNA or gDNA used as material had been derived from T cells, B-cell-depleted T cells, or PBMCs.

Followed over time, Seattle patients had been enrolled while infection was active. Sequenced by immunoSEQ multiplex PCR; TCRdb stores in-frame clones only, minus some. The repertoire holds around 370,000 clones, over 80% seen once, with just under 6.5% in the top ten. Germline CDR1 SGHAT, CDR2 FQNNGV. The CDR3 loop spans 17 amino acids. V was pared by 5 bases and J by 3 bases, with 21 bases between. This sequence originates from a woman aged 45-65 years with COVID-19, enrolled during active disease. The chain couples TRBV11-2 to TRBJ2-3; D might be TRBD1 (6 bases). Sequenced input: peripheral blood. The CDR3 nucleotides are TGTGCCAGCAGCGCAAGGGACACAGGGCGGACTACAGATACGCAGTATTTT. Protein: CASSARDTGRTTDTQYF.